What follows are 3 T cell receptor beta chains derived from one specimen sequenced in a study of blood T cell repertoires in COVID-19 (dated by TCRdb to about 2020). Receptor libraries were prepared by the immunoSEQ multiplex PCR assay. TCRdb's version of the immuneACCESS table is confined to in-frame rearrangements and falls short of the full clone set. An unresolved V gene accounts for under half of the shortfall where checked; the remainder is of unknown origin. This sample has under 350,000 clones in its table, and 80% to 90% of those were observed once. Jointly, the top ten make up roughly 5% of the sample. The sample was peripheral blood. Every receptor here comes from a middle-aged man with acute or convalescent COVID-19.

The genes are TRBV23-1 and TRBJ1-2; TRBD1 is a possible D gene (5 bases). TRBV23-1 is designated an ORF whose function remains uncertain. V lost 11 bases and J 4 bases, leaving 23 bases between the germline ends. The CDR3 runs to 15 residues. CDR3 loop: CAGAPVLYPLYGYTF. CDR3 nucleotides: TGCGCCGGGGCCCCAGTACTTTATCCGCTCTATGGCTACACCTTC.

V usage is TRBV18 and J usage is TRBJ2-2; a possible D gene is TRBD1 (6 bases). V lost 0 bases, J lost 4 bases, and 9 bases lay in between. Germline CDR1 KGHSH, CDR2 LQKENI. This CDR3 has 15 residues. The CDR3 reads CASSPPGTLTGELFF. Here the CDR3 DNA reads TGTGCCAGCTCACCACCGGGGACACTCACCGGGGAGCTGTTTTTT.

The V gene is TRBV12-5, the J gene TRBJ1-5; the D gene is possibly TRBD1 (6 bases). The CDR3 runs 12 residues. Germline V gene sequence: CDR1 LGHNT, CDR2 FRNRAP. V was clipped by 6 bases and J by 6 bases, with 9 bases between them. The CDR3 coding sequence is TGTGCTAGTGGCACAGGGATTCAGCCCCAGCATTTT. Translated, it gives CASGTGIQPQHF.